These 22 T cell receptor beta chains originate from one sample sequenced in a study of lymphopenia after photon versus proton radiotherapy. Data came from immunoSEQ multiplex PCR; TCRdb stores just in-frame clones and leaves some out. Here the sample spans some 17,000 clones, approximately 82% being singletons. The sample consisted of peripheral blood, taken from a patient treated with proton-based radiotherapy. These receptors were obtained from a man between 65 and 85 years old with pancreatic cancer.

This clone occurred once. V gene TRBV2 combines with J gene TRBJ2-7, with TRBD1 matching 9 bases. The CDR3 length is 15 residues. V lost 7 bases to trimming and J lost 0 bases; unmatched junction nucleotides: 7. CDR1 SNHLY and CDR2 FYNNEI come from the germline V gene. CDR3 protein: CASTRDRASSYEQYF. CDR3 sequence (DNA): TGTGCCAGCACTAGGGACAGGGCGAGCTCCTACGAGCAGTACTTC.

This clone was picked up one time. This chain links TRBV6-5 with TRBJ1-5; 9 bases line up with TRBD1. The CDR3 consists of 15 residues. V lost 6 bases to trimming and J lost 3 bases; unmatched junction nucleotides: 6. Germline loops: CDR1 MNHEY, CDR2 SVGAGI. The CDR3, as DNA: TGTGCCAGCAGAAAGACAGGGGGGAACAATCAGCCCCAGCATTTT. It yields the protein CASRKTGGNNQPQHF.

The rearrangement joins TRBV1 to TRBJ2-7; the table names TRBD1, a call not compared with the DNA. TRBV1 is given as a pseudogene. The CDR3 has 15 residues. CDR3 DNA: TGCACCAGCAGCCAAGTGGACAGGGTGGCCTACGAGCAGTACTTC. Translation gives CTSSQVDRVAYEQYF.

The V gene is TRBV2, the J gene TRBJ1-5; 8 bases agree with TRBD1. The CDR3 has 16 residues. V was pared by 3 bases and J by 4 bases, with 8 bases of the junction left unmatched. Per the germline V gene, CDR1 is SNHLY and CDR2 is FYNNEI. Written as DNA, the CDR3 is TGTGCCAGCAGTGATGGGTACAGGGGGGGGAATCAGCCCCAGCATTTT. Translation: CASSDGYRGGNQPQHF.

The chain has TRBV7-6 and TRBJ2-2, with D perhaps matching TRBD2 (6 bases). Trimming pared 3 bases from V and 2 bases from J, leaving 7 bases between. The length of the CDR3 is 14 residues. The germline V gene encodes CDR1 SGHVS and CDR2 FNYEAQ. The CDR3 protein is CASSFAGNTGELFF. CDR3 bases: TGTGCCAGCAGCTTTGCGGGAAACACCGGGGAGCTGTTTTTT. Using reference TRBV7-6 and TRBJ2-2 for the parts outside the CDR3, the full variable domain is GAGVSQSPRYKVTKRGQDVALRCDPISGHVSLYWYRQALGQGPEFLTYFNYEAQQDKSGLPNDRFSAERPEGSISTLTIQRTEQRDSAMYRCASSFAGNTGELFFGEGSRLTVL.

The rearrangement joins TRBV2 to TRBJ2-7, with TRBD1 matching 8 bases. The germline gives CDR1 SNHLY, CDR2 FYNNEI. With V trimmed by 8 bases and J by 3 bases, 21 bases remained unmatched. The CDR3 extends over 18 amino acids. The DNA of the CDR3 is TGTGCCAGCGGGGGCACAGGGGGTTTTGGATTCGGGAACTACGAGCAGTACTTC. Amino acids: CASGGTGGFGFGNYEQYF.

This rearrangement joins TRBV6-1 to TRBJ2-5; D perhaps matches TRBD1 (6 bases). The CDR3 is made up of 14 amino acids. Germline-derived CDR1 and CDR2 are MNHNS and SASEGT. The V end lost 3 bases, the J end lost 2 bases, and 10 bases lay between the germline ends. Written as DNA, the CDR3 is TGTGCCAGCAGTGACGCGGACAGACAAGAGACCCAGTACTTC. It is translated as CASSDADRQETQYF.

This CDR3 reads CASNAGGYNEQFF. The CDR3 region has the DNA TGCGCCAGCAACGCGGGAGGTTACAATGAGCAGTTCTTC. The chain combines TRBV5-1 with TRBJ2-1; 8 bases are shared with TRBD2. The CDR3 has 13 amino acids. V lost 6 bases, J lost 4 bases, and 3 bases stayed unmatched. CDR1 and CDR2 from the germline V gene are SGHRS and YFSETQ.

This chain links TRBV12-5 with TRBJ2-1, with TRBD2 matching over 11 bases. Germline V gene lookup returns CDR1 LGHNT and CDR2 FRNRAP. V gave up 0 bases and J gave up 10 bases; unmatched junction bases: 11. This CDR3 has 17 residues. CDR3 DNA: TGTGCTAGTGGTTTGGTATCAGTTACTAGCGGGAGTACGGAGCAGTTCTTC. This codes for CASGLVSVTSGSTEQFF.

This chain joins TRBV6-4 and TRBJ1-6; perhaps TRBD1 as D (5 bases). The CDR3 has 13 residues. Germline loops: CDR1 MRHNA, CDR2 SNTAGT. Trimming left V 4 bases short and J 7 bases short, with 8 bases between. The CDR3 coding sequence is TGTGCCAGCAGTGTGGGGCGAAATTCACCCCTCCACTTT. Its protein product is CASSVGRNSPLHF.

This sequence joins TRBV5-4 and TRBJ1-3; tentative D call: TRBD1 (5 bases). The germline V and J ends were trimmed by 3 bases and 4 bases, with 8 bases remaining between them. The CDR3 consists of 13 residues. CDR1 is SGHNT, CDR2 YYREEE, per germline (reference sequence). CDR3 loop: CASSSTAGNTIYF. The CDR3, as DNA: TGTGCCAGCAGCTCGACAGCGGGAAACACCATATATTTT.

This clone has just a few counts. This rearrangement joins TRBV9 to TRBJ2-7, with D unresolved. V shed 3 bases and J shed 4 bases, with 8 bases lying between them. This CDR3 is 12 amino acids long. From germline, CDR1 is SGDLS and CDR2 YYNGEE. The CDR3 spells CASSADGYEQYF. The DNA for the CDR3 is TGTGCCAGCAGCGCGGACGGTTACGAGCAGTACTTC.

V gene TRBV7-2 combines with J gene TRBJ2-5; D gene ambiguous. Germline CDR1 is SGHTA and CDR2 is FQGNSA. V was trimmed by 2 bases and J by 3 bases, leaving 10 bases between them. The length of the CDR3 is 14 residues. The CDR3 loop reads CASSLKSDKETQYF. In DNA form, the CDR3 reads TGTGCCAGCAGCTTAAAGTCAGACAAAGAGACCCAGTACTTC.

This rearrangement joins TRBV10-3 to TRBJ2-7; D call uncertain. V was trimmed by 6 bases and J by 2 bases, leaving 11 bases between them. The CDR3 covers 13 residues. CDR1 is ENHRY and CDR2 is SYGVKD in the germline V gene. The CDR3 protein is CAIRFQETYEQYF. The CDR3 nucleotides are TGTGCCATCAGGTTCCAAGAAACCTACGAGCAGTACTTC.

The gene calls are TRBV11-2 and TRBJ2-1; D uncertain. Germline V gives CDR1 SGHAT, CDR2 FQNNGV. The CDR3 has 15 residues. The V gene lost 5 bases and the J gene lost 0 bases, with 11 bases spanning the gap. The CDR3 here is CASSPRASSYNEQFF. The DNA of the CDR3 is TGTGCCAGCAGCCCACGGGCGAGCTCCTACAATGAGCAGTTCTTC.

This chain uses TRBV29-1 with TRBJ2-5; 8 bases map to TRBD1. The J call is uncertain, as TRBJ2-7 better fits the DNA end. The CDR3 spans 12 residues. CDR1 SQVTM and CDR2 ANQGSEA come from the germline V gene. DNA for the CDR3: TGCAGCGGTGGACAGGGTAGGGGCGAGCAGTACTTC. Protein sequence: CSGGQGRGEQYF.

The chain couples TRBV11-2 to TRBJ2-7; D possibly matches TRBD1 or TRBD2 (5 bases each). Trimming stripped 4 bases from V and 3 bases from J, with 13 bases between. Germline-derived CDR1 and CDR2 are SGHAT and FQNNGV. This CDR3 has 14 amino acids. The CDR3 bases are TGTGCCAGCAGCTCGGTCCGGGACGGCTACGAGCAGTACTTC. Translated: CASSSVRDGYEQYF.

This rearrangement joins TRBV2 to TRBJ1-2; 11 bases line up with TRBD1. Germline V CDR1 and CDR2: SNHLY, FYNNEI. This CDR3 has 13 residues. The V segment lost 11 bases and the J segment 5 bases; nucleotides outside the gene matches: 7. Here the CDR3 reads CAGRGTGGYGYTF. CDR3 DNA sequence: TGTGCCGGAAGGGGGACAGGGGGTTATGGCTACACCTTC.

This chain joins TRBV12-5 and TRBJ1-3; D may be TRBD1 (6 bases). Germline-derived CDR1 and CDR2 are LGHNT and FRNRAP. This CDR3 has 15 amino acids. Between the trimmed V and J ends, which lost 1 base and 2 bases, there was a span of 9 bases. The chain's CDR3 is CASGLDTGTGNTIYF. CDR3 DNA: TGTGCTAGTGGTTTGGATACAGGGACTGGAAACACCATATATTTT. The full variable domain, rest sourced from reference TRBV12-5 and TRBJ1-3, is DARVTQTPRHKVTEMGQEVTMRCQPILGHNTVFWYRQTMMQGLELLAYFRNRAPLDDSGMPKDRFSAEMPDATLATLKIQPSEPRDSAVYFCASGLDTGTGNTIYFGEGSWLTVV.

This clone turned up a few times. The chain couples TRBV19 to TRBJ1-5; the D is unclear. The V end was cut by 5 bases, the J end by 0 bases, with 8 bases between. The CDR3 is 14 amino acids. Germline lookup yields CDR1 LNHDA and CDR2 SQIVND (reference sequence). This chain's CDR3 is CASSEQSSNQPQHF. The CDR3 DNA reads as TGTGCCAGTAGTGAACAGAGTAGCAATCAGCCCCAGCATTTT. Variable domain in full (rest from reference TRBV19 and TRBJ1-5): DGGITQSPKYLFRKEGQNVTLSCEQNLNHDAMYWYRQDPGQGLRLIYYSQIVNDFQKGDIAEGYSVSREKKESFPLTVTSAQKNPTAFYLCASSEQSSNQPQHFGDGTRLSIL.

This clone was counted a few times. This chain links TRBV5-6 with TRBJ1-1, with D possibly matching TRBD1 (5 bases). CDR3 size: 13 residues. CDR1 and CDR2 (germline): SGHDT, YYEEEE. V lost 3 bases, J lost 9 bases, and 15 bases lay in between. Here the CDR3 reads CASSSGTSLQAFF. The CDR3, as DNA: TGTGCCAGCAGCTCTGGGACCAGTCTTCAAGCTTTCTTT.

The chain couples TRBV7-9 to TRBJ1-4, with TRBD1 identical over 7 bases. J was trimmed by 5 bases and V by 5 bases; bases with no gene match: 8. The CDR3 extends over 15 amino acids. Germline CDR1 is SEHNR and CDR2 is FQNEAQ (reference sequence). The CDR3 protein is CASSPRQGLNEKLFF. As DNA, the CDR3 is TGTGCCAGCAGCCCCCGACAGGGCCTAAATGAAAAACTGTTTTTT. The full variable domain, with the rest looked up from reference TRBV7-9 and TRBJ1-4, is DTGVSQNPRHKITKRGQNVTFRCDPISEHNRLYWYRQTLGQGPEFLTYFQNEAQLEKSRLLSDRFSAERPKGSFSTLEIQRTEQGDSAMYLCASSPRQGLNEKLFFGSGTQLSVL.